Each of the 22 T cell receptor beta chains below was sequenced from the same sample in a study of shared clonotypes between healthy human individuals. The protocol was immunoSEQ multiplex PCR, while the TCRdb copy is restricted to in-frame clones and leaves out a portion. Found here are roughly 300,000 clones, 73% of them singletons; the top ten hold more than 9%. The sequenced sample was memory CD4+ T cells sorted from blood. Subset reported: CD45RA-negative fraction. The receptor set was obtained from a man between 25 and 39 years old in good health.

The chain has TRBV27 and TRBJ2-5; D ambiguous. The CDR3 extends over 15 amino acids. From germline, CDR1 is MNHEY and CDR2 SMNVEV (reference sequence). V was pared by 6 bases and J by 4 bases, with 18 bases between. CDR3 DNA: TGTGCCAGCAGAAACCAGCGCTGGTCGCGAGAGACCCAGTACTTC. This encodes CASRNQRWSRETQYF.

This clone was recorded a few times. V usage is TRBV18 and J usage is TRBJ2-6; D is unresolved. There are 14 residues in the CDR3. Germline-derived CDR1 and CDR2 are KGHSH and LQKENI. Deletions cut 7 bases from V and 1 base from J, with 8 bases between. In DNA form, the CDR3 reads TGTGCCAGCTACAGTGGGTCTGGGGCCAACGTCCTGACTTTC. It specifies CASYSGSGANVLTF.

This clone was picked up a small number of times. The CDR3 region is CSVDRGGTDTQYF. CDR3 bases: TGCAGCGTGGACCGGGGCGGCACAGATACGCAGTATTTT. The rearrangement links TRBV29-1 to TRBJ2-3; TRBD1 or TRBD2 may be the D gene (5 bases each). Germline V lookup: CDR1 SQVTM, CDR2 ANQGSEA. The V end lost 6 bases, the J end lost 1 base, and 11 bases lay between the germline ends. The CDR3 is made up of 13 amino acids.

V usage is TRBV18 and J usage is TRBJ2-7; TRBD1 matches 10 bases. V lost 0 bases to trimming and J lost 6 bases; unmatched junction nucleotides: 5. Germline-derived CDR1 and CDR2 are KGHSH and LQKENI. This CDR3 is built from 15 residues. The CDR3 DNA reads as TGTGCCAGCTCACCACCGGGACAGGGGATATCCGAGCAGTACTTC. This translates into CASSPPGQGISEQYF.

The chain has TRBV9 and TRBJ2-7; weak D call: TRBD2 (5 bases). The germline CDR1 and CDR2 sequences are SGDLS and YYNGEE. The length of the CDR3 is 15 residues. The V end lost 0 bases, the J end lost 0 bases, and 10 bases lay between the germline ends. The CDR3 reads CASSVESGSSYEQYF. The CDR3, as DNA: TGTGCCAGCAGCGTAGAAAGCGGTAGCTCCTACGAGCAGTACTTC. Together with reference TRBV9 and TRBJ2-7, the CDR3 gives the full variable domain: DSGVTQTPKHLITATGQRVTLRCSPRSGDLSVYWYQQSLDQGLQFLIQYYNGEERAKGNILERFSAQQFPDLHSELNLSSLELGDSALYFCASSVESGSSYEQYFGPGTRLTVT.

The chain employs TRBV7-9 and TRBJ2-5; possible D gene TRBD1, 7 bases. V lost 6 bases to trimming and J lost 5 bases, with 16 bases between them. This CDR3 has 14 amino acids. Germline CDR1 and CDR2: SEHNR and FQNEAQ (reference sequence). The CDR3: CASRPQGGEETQYF. The CDR3 DNA reads TGTGCCAGCAGGCCTCAGGGGGGAGAGGAGACCCAGTACTTC.

The chain has TRBV5-1 and TRBJ1-6; maybe TRBD1 (6 bases). Germline V CDR1 and CDR2: SGHRS, YFSETQ. The CDR3 totals 16 residues. The V gene lost 0 bases and the J gene lost 1 base, with 8 bases spanning the gap. Here the CDR3 reads CASSLEGGSYNSPLHF. Here the CDR3 DNA reads TGCGCCAGCAGCTTGGAGGGGGGATCCTATAATTCACCCCTCCACTTT. Full variable domain (rest looked up from reference TRBV5-1 and TRBJ1-6): KAGVTQTPRYLIKTRGQQVTLSCSPISGHRSVSWYQQTPGQGLQFLFEYFSETQRNKGNFPGRFSGRQFSNSRSEMNVSTLELGDSALYLCASSLEGGSYNSPLHFGNGTRLTVT.

Only a few counts were recorded for this clone. The rearrangement joins TRBV7-2 to TRBJ2-5; D is possibly TRBD1 (5 bases). The CDR3 sequence is 13 residues long. The germline gives CDR1 SGHTA, CDR2 FQGNSA. Trimming removed 6 bases from V and 5 bases from J, with 13 bases in between. The CDR3: CASSRRKGETQYF. The CDR3 DNA follows: TGTGCCAGCAGTCGTCGGAAGGGGGAGACCCAGTACTTC.

The V gene is TRBV20-1, the J gene TRBJ2-5; TRBD1 might be the D (6 bases). The ends were cut back, 8 bases at V and 1 base at J, with 8 bases in the middle. CDR1 and CDR2 from the germline V gene are DFQATT and SNEGSKA (reference sequence). The CDR3 is 11 residues long. The CDR3 sequence: CSTDSQETQYF. CDR3 bases: TGCAGTACGGACAGCCAAGAGACCCAGTACTTC.

This sequence joins TRBV2 and TRBJ1-4; perhaps TRBD1 as D (5 bases). CDR3 length: 14 amino acids. Germline lookup yields CDR1 SNHLY and CDR2 FYNNEI. Between the trimmed V and J ends, which lost 2 bases and 7 bases, there was a span of 11 bases. This CDR3 reads CASSEFGGSEKLFF. The DNA for the CDR3 is TGTGCCAGCAGTGAATTTGGGGGGAGTGAAAAACTGTTTTTT.

The genes are TRBV19 and TRBJ2-7, with no clear D. Trimming cost V 6 bases and J 2 bases, with 14 bases left between them. The germline gives CDR1 LNHDA, CDR2 SQIVND (reference sequence). The CDR3 loop spans 14 amino acids. The CDR3 reads CASRPNSYTYEQYF. The CDR3 DNA reads TGTGCCAGTAGGCCAAACAGTTACACCTACGAGCAGTACTTC.

The chain joins TRBV25-1 to TRBJ2-7, with D perhaps assigned TRBD1 or TRBD2 (5 bases each). Germline CDR1 MGHDK, CDR2 SYGVNS. This CDR3 region has 13 residues. CDR3 in amino acids: CATPGPDPYEQYF. The CDR3 DNA reads as TGTGCAACTCCGGGGCCGGACCCCTACGAGCAGTACTTC.

This clone was recorded once. The genes are TRBV18 and TRBJ2-1; TRBD2 matches at 11 bases. This CDR3 is 17 amino acids long. The ends lost 1 base at V and 8 bases at J; junction bases unmatched: 10. Germline lookup yields CDR1 KGHSH and CDR2 LQKENI. CDR3 bases: TGTGCCAGCTCACCACTGACGACTAGCGGGAAAGGGTATGAGCAGTTCTTC. Residues: CASSPLTTSGKGYEQFF. Complete variable domain (other parts from reference TRBV18 and TRBJ2-1): NAGVMQNPRHLVRRRGQEARLRCSPMKGHSHVYWYRQLPEEGLKFMVYLQKENIIDESGMPKERFSAEFPKEGPSILRIQQVVRGDSAAYFCASSPLTTSGKGYEQFFGPGTRLTVL.

The chain is built from TRBV7-2 and TRBJ2-2; the D is unclear. From germline, CDR1 is SGHTA and CDR2 FQGNSA. The CDR3 is 13 residues long. The V and J ends lost 6 bases and 4 bases respectively, with 9 bases between them. CDR3 DNA: TGTGCCAGCAGATCTCTTAGCACCGGGGAGCTGTTTTTT. Translation gives CASRSLSTGELFF.

The chain carries TRBV5-1 and TRBJ2-3; no clear D. The V end was cut by 0 bases, the J end by 5 bases, with 16 bases between. Germline V gives CDR1 SGHRS, CDR2 YFSETQ. CDR3 size: 16 residues. The DNA of the CDR3 is TGCGCCAGCAGCTTGGGAGGCCCGGGCGGCCAAGATACGCAGTATTTT. It yields the protein CASSLGGPGGQDTQYF.

The rearrangement uses TRBV19 and TRBJ2-7; D tentatively fits TRBD1 or TRBD2 (5 bases each). The length of the CDR3 is 15 residues. Germline V gene data show CDR1 as LNHDA and CDR2 as SQIVND (reference sequence). The V gene lost 3 bases and the J gene lost 6 bases, with 18 bases spanning the gap. CDR3: CASSIILRGGSEQYF. The CDR3 DNA reads TGTGCCAGTAGTATTATCTTGAGGGGCGGAAGCGAGCAGTACTTC.

The J gene is TRBJ1-1, the V gene TRBV7-9; D remains ambiguous. Germline loops: CDR1 SEHNR, CDR2 FQNEAQ (reference sequence). V lost 3 bases and J 6 bases, leaving 5 bases between the germline ends. The CDR3 runs 11 residues. The CDR3 region has the DNA TGTGCCAGCAGCTTTCGTTCTGAAGCTTTCTTT. Translating it yields CASSFRSEAFF.

This sequence joins TRBV2 and TRBJ2-7, with TRBD1 identical over 7 bases. V gave up 6 bases and J gave up 6 bases; unmatched junction bases: 5. The CDR3 covers 12 residues. Germline V gives CDR1 SNHLY, CDR2 FYNNEI. The DNA of the CDR3 is TGTGCCAGCAGGGCCGGGACAGTCGAGCAGTACTTC. It encodes CASRAGTVEQYF.

The chain carries TRBV15 and TRBJ1-3, with 8 positions matching TRBD1. The CDR3 totals 15 residues. Germline CDR1 and CDR2: LNHNV and YYDKDF (reference sequence). V was clipped by 5 bases and J by 5 bases; unmatched bases: 8. As DNA, the CDR3 is TGTGCCACCAGCCCCCGGACAGGGACGAGAAACACCATATATTTT. Residues: CATSPRTGTRNTIYF.

J is TRBJ2-7 and V is TRBV5-5, with TRBD1 matching over 12 bases. The germline V gene encodes CDR1 SGHKS and CDR2 YYEKEE (reference sequence). With 5 bases clipped from V and 0 bases from J, the junction kept 15 bases outside the gene matches. This CDR3 spans 19 amino acids. This CDR3 is CASRGADRDRGRSSYEQYF. The CDR3 DNA is TGTGCCAGCAGGGGGGCGGACCGGGACAGGGGGCGAAGCTCCTACGAGCAGTACTTC.

This clone was detected many times. The V call is TRBV5-4, the J call TRBJ2-7; D is perhaps TRBD2 (5 bases). CDR1 is SGHNT and CDR2 is YYREEE in the germline V gene (reference sequence). This CDR3 has 12 amino acids. V lost 1 base, J lost 3 bases, and 5 bases lay in between. CDR3 amino acids: CASSLTSYEQYF. The CDR3 DNA follows: TGTGCCAGCAGCTTGACTAGCTACGAGCAGTACTTC.

This chain links TRBV5-5 with TRBJ2-7, with 7 bases lining up with TRBD1. There are 15 residues in the CDR3. V shed 5 bases and J 2 bases; nucleotides not matched to a gene: 10. The germline CDR1 and CDR2 sequences are SGHKS and YYEKEE (reference sequence). The CDR3 nucleotides read TGTGCCAGCAGAAAACGACAGGGTATGGCCTACGAGCAGTACTTC. This codes for CASRKRQGMAYEQYF.